The 9 T cell receptor beta chains listed next were all sequenced from one sample in a study of shared clonotypes between healthy human individuals. Profiled with immunoSEQ multiplex PCR; TCRdb holds only in-frame clones, not every one. There are around 600,000 clones in the sample; 85% to 95% occur only once, and about 0.11% lies in the top ten. CD45RO-negative CD8 cells positively selected for CCR7 made up the naive population, which excluded terminally differentiated effector memory CD45RA+ cells. Sequencing was performed on naive CD8+ T cells sorted from blood. Receptors were obtained from a woman in her thirties in good health.

This chain joins TRBV6-5 and TRBJ2-7, with unresolved D. CDR1 is MNHEY, CDR2 SVGAGI, per germline. The CDR3 runs 13 residues. V gave up 2 bases and J gave up 2 bases, with 7 bases separating them. CDR3 sequence reads: CASSYAKTYEQYF. The CDR3 DNA reads as TGTGCCAGCAGTTACGCCAAGACCTACGAGCAGTACTTC.

Regarding this clone: This may stem from a read error, because a much larger clone lies one nucleotide away. Other DNA variants within this sample encode the same CDR3. The chain is built from TRBV5-6 and TRBJ2-7; D possibly corresponds to TRBD1 (6 bases). V lost 2 bases, J lost 4 bases, and 7 bases lay in between. The germline gives CDR1 SGHDT, CDR2 YYEEEE. The CDR3 length is 12 residues. The CDR3 DNA sequence: TGTGCCAGCAGCTTAGGGGGTTACGAGCAGTACTTC. Its translation is CASSLGGYEQYF.

The chain joins TRBV6-1 to TRBJ2-7; possible D gene TRBD1, 6 bases. This CDR3 has 14 residues. Trimming left V 3 bases short and J 0 bases short, with 9 bases between. Per germline, CDR1 MNHNS and CDR2 SASEGT. The chain's CDR3 is CASSDNRASYEQYF. The CDR3 bases are TGTGCCAGCAGTGACAACAGGGCCTCCTACGAGCAGTACTTC.

This chain links TRBV19 with TRBJ2-7; no clear D. The CDR3 runs 13 residues. Germline V lookup: CDR1 LNHDA, CDR2 SQIVND (reference sequence). The V gene lost 5 bases and the J gene lost 1 base, with 9 bases spanning the gap. The DNA for the CDR3 is TGTGCCAGTAGTCTGACTGAATCCTACGAGCAGTACTTC. Translation gives CASSLTESYEQYF.

The V gene is TRBV7-9, the J gene TRBJ1-1, with D perhaps matching TRBD1 (6 bases). V shed 1 base and J shed 11 bases, with 11 bases lying between them. Germline loops: CDR1 SEHNR, CDR2 FQNEAQ (reference sequence). CDR3 length: 12 residues. The CDR3 sequence is CASSLGRGQAFF. Written as DNA, the CDR3 is TGTGCCAGCAGCTTAGGGCGGGGGCAGGCTTTCTTT.

The CDR3 DNA follows: TGTGCCAGCAGTGAGGGCCCAGGCTACTCCTACAATGAGCAGTTCTTC. Translation gives CASSEGPGYSYNEQFF. This chain uses TRBV2 with TRBJ2-1, with no clear D. In germline, CDR1 is SNHLY, CDR2 FYNNEI. The CDR3 runs 16 residues. Deletions cut 3 bases from V and 0 bases from J, with 12 bases between.

This chain joins TRBV27 and TRBJ2-2, with D possibly called TRBD1 or TRBD2 (5 bases each). With 2 bases removed from V and 5 bases from J, the gap between germline ends came to 18 bases. The CDR3 is made up of 17 amino acids. CDR1 and CDR2 (germline): MNHEY, SMNVEV (reference sequence). As DNA, the CDR3 is TGTGCCAGCAGTTTAGGCCAGGGCCCCCCGGGGACCGGGGAGCTGTTTTTT. It encodes CASSLGQGPPGTGELFF.

V and J are TRBV27 and TRBJ2-3; D is unclear. CDR1 and CDR2 (germline): MNHEY, SMNVEV (reference sequence). The CDR3 extends over 15 amino acids. V was shortened by 3 bases and J by 8 bases, with 18 bases between the two germline ends. The chain's CDR3 is CASSFLGAEAGTQYF. CDR3 bases: TGTGCCAGCAGTTTTCTCGGTGCAGAAGCAGGTACGCAGTATTTT.

The chain uses TRBV6-1 and TRBJ1-1; D call uncertain. Germline V gene sequence: CDR1 MNHNS, CDR2 SASEGT. The CDR3 runs to 14 residues. Trimming shortened V by 3 bases and J by 1 base, and 9 bases separated the two germline ends. The CDR3 bases are TGTGCCAGCAGTGAGTGGGCAGCGAACACTGAAGCTTTCTTT. Protein sequence: CASSEWAANTEAFF.